The 27 T cell receptor beta chains below all came from one sample that was sequenced in a study of response to subunit inactivated influenza vaccine. Each CDR3 protein gets one entry after TCRdb re-called the RT-PCR reads with MiXCR. The sample includes about 520,000 distinct CDR3 sequences, approximately 7.3% of them seen just once. Sequencing was performed on PBMCs from blood, taken roughly 24 months after vaccination. These receptors originate from a man between 45 and 75 years old who received an inactivated influenza vaccine.

The chain recombines TRBV6-6 with TRBJ2-2, with D perhaps TRBD2 (6 bases). This CDR3 is built from 13 residues. Germline loops: CDR1 MNHNY, CDR2 SVGAGI (reference sequence). Trimming removed 0 bases from V and 10 bases from J, with 9 bases in between. The CDR3 DNA follows: TGTGCCAGCAGTTACTCGGCGGGACCGGAGCTGTTTTTT. It specifies CASSYSAGPELFF.

At least ten counts were recorded for this clonotype. The chain links TRBV11-1 to TRBJ2-1, with TRBD2 identical over 7 bases. CDR1 is SGHAT and CDR2 is FQDESV in the germline V gene (reference sequence). Germline trimming cut 3 bases from V and 0 bases from J; bases unmatched to any gene: 11. The CDR3 covers 18 residues. The CDR3 loop is CASSFPGLPKSSYNEQFF. The DNA for the CDR3 is TGTGCCAGCAGCTTCCCGGGACTACCCAAGAGCTCCTACAATGAGCAGTTCTTC.

A few counts support this clonotype. The rearrangement joins TRBV20-1 to TRBJ1-1, with D perhaps TRBD1 (5 bases). Germline V gives CDR1 DFQATT, CDR2 SNEGSKA (reference sequence). There are 15 residues in the CDR3. Deletions cut 3 bases from V and 0 bases from J, with 14 bases between. CDR3 nucleotides: TGCAGTGCTAGGGCAGGGCAGCGCATGAACACTGAAGCTTTCTTT. Its protein product is CSARAGQRMNTEAFF.

This clonotype was recorded at least ten times. The chain uses TRBV6-1 and TRBJ1-5; D is uncertain. This CDR3 region has 14 residues. Germline V gene lookup returns CDR1 MNHNS and CDR2 SASEGT. The V end lost 6 bases, the J end lost 4 bases, and 13 bases lay between the germline ends. CDR3 nucleotides: TGTGCCAGCAGGCCCGACACGATAAATCAGCCCCAGCATTTT. Translation gives CASRPDTINQPQHF.

The sample holds many counts of this clonotype. This chain joins TRBV5-6 and TRBJ1-5, with D possibly TRBD1 on 6 matching bases. CDR1 is SGHDT, CDR2 YYEEEE, per germline. The germline V and J ends were trimmed by 0 bases and 1 base, with 11 bases remaining between them. The CDR3 is made up of 16 amino acids. The CDR3 sequence: CASSLAGRGSNQPQHF. In DNA, the CDR3 is TGTGCCAGCAGCTTGGCCGGCAGGGGAAGCAATCAGCCCCAGCATTTT.

This clonotype has more than one count but fewer than ten. V and J are TRBV5-1 and TRBJ1-1; D perhaps matches TRBD1 (6 bases). Germline V gene data show CDR1 as SGHRS and CDR2 as YFSETQ. The CDR3 loop spans 16 amino acids. V was clipped by 7 bases and J by 1 base, with 20 bases between them. The CDR3 sequence: CASALFRTDRNTEAFF. The CDR3 DNA is TGCGCCAGCGCATTGTTCAGGACGGACAGGAACACTGAAGCTTTCTTT.

Many counts were recorded for this clonotype. The chain carries TRBV20-1 and TRBJ2-1; D is possibly TRBD1 (6 bases). Deletions cut 0 bases from V and 1 base from J, with 16 bases between. Per germline, CDR1 DFQATT and CDR2 SNEGSKA (reference sequence). The CDR3 runs to 17 residues. The CDR3 DNA sequence: TGCAGTGCTAGAGACCGGGACGGGACAAGATCCTACAATGAGCAGTTCTTC. Protein sequence: CSARDRDGTRSYNEQFF.

This clonotype was seen only a few times. J is TRBJ1-4 and V is TRBV11-2, with D perhaps TRBD1 (6 bases). Germline lookup yields CDR1 SGHAT and CDR2 FQNNGV. The CDR3 length is 14 residues. Trimming took off 2 bases at V and 8 bases at J, with 12 bases between the two ends. The CDR3 nucleotides are TGTGCCAGCAGCTTACAGGGGTTACGGGAAAAACTGTTTTTT. It yields the protein CASSLQGLREKLFF.

At least ten counts were recorded for this clonotype. This chain uses TRBV10-3 with TRBJ2-1, with TRBD1 identical over 7 bases. Germline-derived CDR1 and CDR2 are ENHRY and SYGVKD. V trimming: 3 bases; J trimming: 5 bases; junction bases outside the gene matches: 7. The CDR3 runs 15 residues. CDR3 region: CAISDPQGLHNEQFF. CDR3 bases: TGTGCCATCAGTGACCCACAGGGGTTGCACAATGAGCAGTTCTTC.

This clonotype came up many times. This rearrangement joins TRBV29-1 to TRBJ2-1; unclear D gene. Trimming cost V 4 bases and J 3 bases, with 16 bases left between them. The CDR3 runs 15 residues. The germline V gene encodes CDR1 SQVTM and CDR2 ANQGSEA. The CDR3 reads CSVVRVSGRYNEQFF. CDR3 in DNA: TGCAGCGTTGTTAGGGTTTCTGGACGCTACAATGAGCAGTTCTTC.

This clonotype was counted many times. The chain combines TRBV20-1 with TRBJ2-3, with unresolved D. The germline CDR1 and CDR2 sequences are DFQATT and SNEGSKA (reference sequence). The CDR3 sequence is 15 residues long. Trimming removed 6 bases at V and 4 bases at J, with 20 bases between. The CDR3 sequence is CSAPGRPGVPDTQYF. The CDR3 DNA sequence: TGCAGTGCCCCCGGACGGCCTGGGGTCCCAGATACGCAGTATTTT.

This clonotype was counted only a few times. As DNA, the CDR3 is TGTGCCAGCAGCGTAGATGTCTGGCCCGGGGACGAGCAGTACTTC. It yields the protein CASSVDVWPGDEQYF. The chain is built from TRBV9 and TRBJ2-7, with D possibly being TRBD2 (5 bases). The CDR3 consists of 15 residues. V lost 0 bases and J lost 5, with 15 bases in between. CDR1 and CDR2 (germline): SGDLS, YYNGEE.

This clonotype was detected many times. The chain is built from TRBV5-1 and TRBJ2-7; 14 bases agree with TRBD2. The CDR3 totals 16 residues. The V gene's germline CDR1 is SGHRS and CDR2 YFSETQ. Trimming took 4 bases from V and 3 from J; bases not matched to a gene: 6. The CDR3 reads CASSIGLAGGYYEQYF. In DNA form, the CDR3 reads TGCGCCAGCAGCATAGGACTAGCGGGAGGCTACTACGAGCAGTACTTC.

This rearrangement joins TRBV28 to TRBJ2-7, with a possible D match to TRBD1 (6 bases). Germline assignment: CDR1 MDHEN and CDR2 SYDVKM. This CDR3 is built from 15 residues. Deletions cut 2 bases from V and 4 bases from J, with 15 bases between. The CDR3 nucleotides read TGTGCCAGCAGTTTAGGGGGCAGGGTAACATACGAGCAGTACTTC. Residues: CASSLGGRVTYEQYF.

This clonotype was observed many times. This chain connects TRBV4-3 to TRBJ2-1; D remains ambiguous. With 1 base removed from V and 7 bases from J, the gap between germline ends came to 14 bases. Per the germline V gene, CDR1 is LGHNA and CDR2 is YSLEER. The CDR3 has 15 residues. CDR3 coding DNA: TGCGCCAGCAGCCAAGTTATCGATACCACAAATGAGCAGTTCTTC. It specifies CASSQVIDTTNEQFF.

This clonotype was seen a handful of times. This CDR3 is CASSSWRTSGTYEQYF. Here the CDR3 DNA reads TGTGCCAGCAGTTCCTGGAGGACTAGCGGGACCTACGAGCAGTACTTC. The gene calls are TRBV27 and TRBJ2-7; 12 bases agree with TRBD2. The trim removed 4 bases at V and 2 bases at J, leaving 6 bases unmatched. CDR1 MNHEY and CDR2 SMNVEV come from the germline V gene (reference sequence). The CDR3 length is 16 residues.

In this sample, this clonotype turned up a few times. The chain uses TRBV5-1 and TRBJ2-7, with D unresolved. The CDR3 extends over 13 amino acids. CDR1 is SGHRS and CDR2 is YFSETQ in the germline V gene. V lost 4 bases to trimming and J lost 1 base, with 9 bases between them. The CDR3 loop is CASSLDPSYEQYF. DNA of the CDR3: TGCGCCAGCAGCCTGGATCCGTCCTACGAGCAGTACTTC.

This clonotype was counted between two and nine times. The chain joins TRBV12-3 or TRBV12-4 to TRBJ2-1, with TRBD2 matching 11 bases. With 8 bases clipped from V and 9 bases from J, the junction kept 15 bases outside the gene matches. CDR3 length: 16 residues. The CDR3 loop is CASGSWGLAGGTEQFF. The CDR3 region has the DNA TGTGCCAGCGGGAGTTGGGGGCTAGCGGGAGGTACTGAGCAGTTCTTC.

This clonotype was counted a few times. The chain joins TRBV6-6 to TRBJ1-5; weak D call: TRBD1 (5 bases). V dropped 8 bases and J dropped 7 bases, with 15 bases sitting between them. The germline gives CDR1 MNHNY, CDR2 SVGAGI (reference sequence). This CDR3 has 13 amino acids. The CDR3 protein is CASCWGVGQPQHF. Here the CDR3 DNA reads TGTGCCAGCTGTTGGGGGGTAGGACAGCCCCAGCATTTT.

The chain has TRBV2 and TRBJ2-7; tentative D call: TRBD1 (6 bases). The CDR3 has 12 residues. CDR1 and CDR2 from the germline V gene are SNHLY and FYNNEI. V lost 9 bases to trimming and J lost 9 bases, with 18 bases between them. The CDR3 loop is CARADSLVGQYF. CDR3 nucleotide sequence: TGTGCCAGGGCGGACAGTCTGGTGGGGCAGTACTTC. Together with reference TRBV2 and TRBJ2-7, the CDR3 gives the full variable domain: EPEVTQTPSHQVTQMGQEVILRCVPISNHLYFYWYRQILGQKVEFLVSFYNNEISEKSEIFDDQFSVERPDGSNFTLKIRSTKLEDSAMYFCARADSLVGQYFGPGTRLTVT.

This clonotype was seen a few times. This chain uses TRBV29-1 with TRBJ2-7; D not certain. CDR1 is SQVTM and CDR2 is ANQGSEA in the germline V gene. The CDR3 loop spans 12 amino acids. V was clipped by 3 bases and J by 0 bases, with 6 bases between them. CDR3 in amino acids: CSVEYGSYEQYF. The CDR3 region has the DNA TGCAGCGTTGAGTACGGCTCCTACGAGCAGTACTTC.

The chain joins TRBV10-1 to TRBJ1-3; D uncertain. Germline-derived CDR1 and CDR2 are WNHNN and SYGVQD (reference sequence). V was pared by 2 bases and J by 8 bases, with 13 bases between. The CDR3 spans 14 residues. The CDR3 coding sequence is TGCGCCAGCAGTGAGCGGTCTCAGCGGGACACCATATATTTT. Translating it yields CASSERSQRDTIYF.

For this clonotype: Since a much larger clone is just one base distant, this may be a read error. The CDR3 DNA is TGCAGCGTTCTAGTCTGGAACACTGAAGCTTTCTTT. Translating gives CSVLVWNTEAFF. The chain uses TRBV29-1 and TRBJ1-1; D is unclear. Trimming pared 5 bases from V and 1 base from J, leaving 8 bases between. The germline CDR1 and CDR2 sequences are SQVTM and ANQGSEA. This CDR3 spans 12 amino acids.

This clonotype was picked up many times. J is TRBJ2-4 and V is TRBV29-1, with 7 bases fitting TRBD2. The CDR3 runs 13 residues. The junction had 8 bases not matched to a gene; V was cut back by 4 bases and J by 8 bases. In germline, CDR1 is SQVTM, CDR2 ANQGSEA. CDR3 sequence (DNA): TGCAGCGTTGCACCAGCGGGACGGGACATTCAGTACTTC. Translated: CSVAPAGRDIQYF. The full variable domain, with the rest looked up from reference TRBV29-1 and TRBJ2-4, is SAVISQKPSRDICQRGTSLTIQCQVDSQVTMMFWYRQQPGQSLTLIATANQGSEATYESGFVIDKFPISRPNLTFSTLTVSNMSPEDSSIYLCSVAPAGRDIQYFGAGTRLSVL.

This clonotype was seen at least ten times. The chain combines TRBV18 with TRBJ2-1, with a tentative D call TRBD2 (6 bases). This CDR3 is 14 amino acids long. In germline, CDR1 is KGHSH, CDR2 LQKENI. Trimming took 3 bases from V and 3 from J, leaving 9 bases between them. The CDR3 DNA follows: TGTGCCAGCTCACCGAATAGCGGCTACAATGAGCAGTTCTTC. Its translation is CASSPNSGYNEQFF.

This clonotype was observed many times. The chain joins TRBV12-3 or TRBV12-4 to TRBJ2-5; D not certain. Trimming took 3 bases from V and 2 from J, leaving 7 bases between them. This CDR3 has 13 amino acids. The CDR3 sequence is CASSFSQQETQYF. The CDR3 DNA follows: TGTGCCAGCAGTTTTTCACAGCAAGAGACCCAGTACTTC.

This clonotype was seen a handful of times. The gene calls are TRBV5-4 and TRBJ2-2, with 7 positions matching TRBD1. Per germline, CDR1 SGHNT and CDR2 YYREEE (reference sequence). Trimming cost V 4 bases and J 4 bases; bases outside gene matches: 10. There are 16 residues in the CDR3. The CDR3 DNA reads TGTGCCAGCAGCCTCCAACAGGGGAGTGTCACCGGGGAGCTGTTTTTT. Protein: CASSLQQGSVTGELFF. The variable domain in full, with the rest retrieved from reference TRBV5-4 and TRBJ2-2, is ETGVTQSPTHLIKTRGQQVTLRCSSQSGHNTVSWYQQALGQGPQFIFQYYREEENGRGNFPPRFSGLQFPNYSSELNVNALELDDSALYLCASSLQQGSVTGELFFGEGSRLTVL.